These 14 T cell receptor beta chains came from one sample sequenced in a study of cytomegalovirus exposure and HLA in healthy donors. The repertoire was sequenced with immunoSEQ multiplex PCR; TCRdb's copy has only in-frame clones and lacks some. Of about 160,000 clones detected, 80% to 85% appear once; the ten largest clones hold 9.5% to 13%. Sample: PBMCs. The receptors come from a man aged 30-40 years in good health and CMV-seropositive.

The chain joins TRBV4-1 to TRBJ2-5; TRBD2 matches at 8 bases. V was pared by 1 base and J by 5 bases, with 3 bases of the junction left unmatched. Germline V lookup: CDR1 MGHRA, CDR2 YSYEKL. The CDR3 totals 14 residues. The CDR3 loop reads CASSQGLARETQYF. The CDR3, as DNA: TGCGCCAGCAGCCAAGGACTAGCGCGTGAGACCCAGTACTTC.

The chain recombines TRBV6-5 with TRBJ2-7; 9 bases match TRBD2. The germline V gene encodes CDR1 MNHEY and CDR2 SVGAGI. J lost 4 bases, V lost 2 bases, and 0 bases had no gene match. The CDR3 has 13 residues. Written as DNA, the CDR3 is TGTGCCAGCAGTTACCTAGCGGGGTACGAGCAGTACTTC. Translated: CASSYLAGYEQYF.

In nucleotides, the CDR3 is TGTGCCAGCAGCTTCATTCCGGGGTCCTCGACGACTAATGAAAAACTGTTTTTT. Translated: CASSFIPGSSTTNEKLFF. The chain has TRBV7-9 and TRBJ1-4; D call uncertain. This CDR3 has 18 amino acids. The germline CDR1 and CDR2 sequences are SEHNR and FQNEAQ (reference sequence). Trimming took off 3 bases at V and 2 bases at J, with 19 bases between the two ends. The entire variable domain, with the rest obtained from reference TRBV7-9 and TRBJ1-4, is as follows: DTGVSQNPRHKITKRGQNVTFRCDPISEHNRLYWYRQTLGQGPEFLTYFQNEAQLEKSRLLSDRFSAERPKGSFSTLEIQRTEQGDSAMYLCASSFIPGSSTTNEKLFFGSGTQLSVL.

The CDR3 DNA reads TGTGCCAGCAGTGGCGATAACACTGAAGCTTTCTTT. It specifies CASSGDNTEAFF. This rearrangement joins TRBV25-1 to TRBJ1-1; D is undetermined. Deletions cut 4 bases from V and 2 bases from J, with 5 bases between. The CDR3 sequence is 12 residues long. The V gene's germline CDR1 is MGHDK and CDR2 SYGVNS.

CDR3 sequence reads: CASSPFETSGRREQFF. CDR3 in DNA: TGTGCCAGCAGTCCCTTCGAGACTAGCGGGCGGAGGGAGCAGTTCTTC. V and J are TRBV27 and TRBJ2-1; 10 bases fit TRBD2. The germline CDR1 and CDR2 sequences are MNHEY and SMNVEV (reference sequence). V shed 5 bases, J shed 10 bases, and the junction held 14 bases outside the gene matches. CDR3 length: 16 amino acids.

The rearrangement links TRBV29-1 to TRBJ1-1; D may be TRBD1 (5 bases). The CDR3 spans 13 residues. V was shortened by 3 bases and J by 2 bases, with 10 bases between the two germline ends. CDR1 SQVTM and CDR2 ANQGSEA come from the germline V gene. The CDR3 loop reads CSVDGQRNTEAFF. DNA of the CDR3: TGCAGCGTTGATGGACAACGAAACACTGAAGCTTTCTTT.

This rearrangement joins TRBV5-1 to TRBJ2-7; TRBD2 agrees at 7 bases. Germline values: CDR1 SGHRS, CDR2 YFSETQ. The CDR3 consists of 15 residues. V lost 7 bases, J lost 2 bases, and 12 bases stayed unmatched. The CDR3 protein is CASGLQAGSTYEQYF. As DNA, the CDR3 is TGCGCCAGCGGATTACAAGCGGGGAGCACCTACGAGCAGTACTTC.

The J gene is TRBJ1-2, the V gene TRBV19; D might be TRBD1 (6 bases). The CDR3 sequence is 15 residues long. Trimming stripped 3 bases from V and 0 bases from J, with 11 bases between. Germline CDR1 reads LNHDA; CDR2 reads SQIVND (reference sequence). The CDR3 bases are TGTGCCAGTAGTATCTCGCGGACAGCTAACTATGGCTACACCTTC. This encodes CASSISRTANYGYTF.

The chain combines TRBV6-4 with TRBJ2-1; 8 bases are shared with TRBD2. CDR1 MRHNA and CDR2 SNTAGT come from the germline V gene. V shed 3 bases, J shed 7 bases, and the junction held 5 bases outside the gene matches. CDR3 length equals 14 residues. The CDR3 reads CASSESGSRNEQFF. The CDR3 region has the DNA TGTGCCAGCAGTGAGAGCGGGAGCCGGAATGAGCAGTTCTTC.

The chain carries TRBV4-1 and TRBJ1-3; no definite D call. This CDR3 contains 14 residues. V was trimmed by 0 bases and J by 2 bases, leaving 5 bases between them. CDR1 and CDR2 from the germline V gene are MGHRA and YSYEKL. In DNA, the CDR3 is TGCGCCAGCAGCCAAGAAACACCTGGAAACACCATATATTTT. It yields the protein CASSQETPGNTIYF.

The chain has TRBV30 and TRBJ2-6; D is perhaps TRBD1 (6 bases). V dropped 2 bases and J dropped 2 bases, with 10 bases sitting between them. From germline, CDR1 is GTSNPN and CDR2 SVGIG (reference sequence). This CDR3 spans 15 amino acids. The CDR3 bases are TGTGCCTGGAGTACAGGGTGGACTGGGGCCAACGTCCTGACTTTC. Translation gives CAWSTGWTGANVLTF.

This clone was counted a few times. J is TRBJ2-1 and V is TRBV20-1; 8 positions agree with TRBD2. CDR3 length: 11 residues. Germline loops: CDR1 DFQATT, CDR2 SNEGSKA (reference sequence). CDR3 loop: CRGLGVNEQFF. CDR3 coding DNA: TGCAGGGGACTAGGGGTAAATGAGCAGTTCTTC.

The CDR3 is CASSLPRVSSYEQYF. The CDR3 DNA follows: TGTGCCAGCAGCCTACCACGGGTTAGCTCCTACGAGCAGTACTTC. This chain joins TRBV7-9 and TRBJ2-7; no reliable D call. In germline, CDR1 is SEHNR, CDR2 FQNEAQ (reference sequence). V was cut by 5 bases and J by 0 bases, with 14 bases left in between. This CDR3 spans 15 amino acids.

The chain links TRBV6-1 to TRBJ1-2; 10 nucleotides match TRBD1. Germline CDR1 is MNHNS and CDR2 is SASEGT. V shed 1 base and J 8 bases; nucleotides not matched to a gene: 1. CDR3 size: 13 residues. The CDR3 DNA follows: TGTGCCAGCAGTGAAGTGACAGGGGGCGGCTACACCTTC. This sequence encodes CASSEVTGGGYTF.